A single sample is the source of the 30 T cell receptor beta chains below, sequenced in a study of metastatic and nonmetastatic thyroid tumors. With MiXCR, TCRdb called clones anew from the PCR reads. The sample has 11,000 to 15,000 clones, approximately 31% seen once. Every patient was untreated before thyroid surgery. Sample: tumor tissue. Receptors were obtained from a female donor with papillary thyroid cancer or a benign thyroid nodule (not recorded which). Some clones in this sample may be carry-over from other donors' samples.

This rearrangement joins TRBV2 to TRBJ2-7, with D maybe TRBD2 (5 bases). Germline loops: CDR1 SNHLY, CDR2 FYNNEI. The V gene lost 9 bases and the J gene lost 3 bases, with 12 bases spanning the gap. The CDR3 covers 12 residues. The CDR3 sequence is CASSSGYYEQYF. For the CDR3, the DNA is TGTGCCAGTTCGTCGGGGTACTACGAGCAGTACTTC.

This clone came up many times. The chain has TRBV6-1 and TRBJ2-5; the D gene is possibly TRBD1 (5 bases). V was cut by 6 bases and J by 2 bases, with 10 bases left in between. Germline CDR1 MNHNS, CDR2 SASEGT. This CDR3 is built from 13 residues. The CDR3 DNA sequence: TGTGCCAGCAGAAGATCAGGGCAAGAGACCCAGTACTTC. Protein sequence: CASRRSGQETQYF.

This clone has a count of ten or more. The V gene is TRBV28, the J gene TRBJ1-2, with no clear D. The CDR3 spans 14 residues. CDR1 is MDHEN, CDR2 SYDVKM, per germline. V lost 3 bases to trimming and J lost 5 bases, with 13 bases between them. CDR3 DNA sequence: TGTGCCAGCAGTTTGGCCTCTTATAGGTATGGCTACACCTTC. As protein: CASSLASYRYGYTF.

CDR3 DNA: TGTGCCTGGAGTATGGAATTACATGAAGCTTTCTTT. Protein sequence: CAWSMELHEAFF. The chain is built from TRBV30 and TRBJ1-1; no clear D gene. Deletions cut 2 bases from V and 7 bases from J, with 11 bases between. Germline V lookup: CDR1 GTSNPN, CDR2 SVGIG (reference sequence). The CDR3 contains 12 residues.

This clone showed up just a few times. Here the CDR3 reads CASSYSFPGELFF. The CDR3 region has the DNA TGTGCCAGCAGTTACTCGTTCCCCGGGGAGCTGTTTTTT. This rearrangement joins TRBV6-2 or TRBV6-3 to TRBJ2-2, with D unclear. The CDR3 extends over 13 amino acids. Per the germline V gene, CDR1 is MNHEY and CDR2 is SVGEGT. Trimming took 0 bases from V and 6 from J, leaving 5 bases between them.

The chain recombines TRBV5-1 with TRBJ1-5; TRBD1 is a possible D gene (5 bases). Trimming took off 4 bases at V and 5 bases at J, with 10 bases between the two ends. The CDR3 sequence is 13 residues long. Germline loops: CDR1 SGHRS, CDR2 YFSETQ. The DNA for the CDR3 is TGCGCCAGCAGCCGGACACTGGATCAGCCCCAGCATTTT. Residues: CASSRTLDQPQHF.

This clone was detected ten times or more. The CDR3 nucleotides read TGTGCCAGCAGCTTTGGTACCATGGGGGAAGCTTTCTTT. Its translation: CASSFGTMGEAFF. This chain joins TRBV7-9 and TRBJ1-1; no clear D. Germline V CDR1 and CDR2: SEHNR, FQNEAQ (reference sequence). This CDR3 comprises 13 residues. V was trimmed by 3 bases and J by 8 bases, leaving 13 bases between them.

This clone showed up just a few times. The chain joins TRBV27 to TRBJ1-5; D uncertain. Germline CDR1 is MNHEY and CDR2 is SMNVEV (reference sequence). Trimming removed 3 bases from V and 1 base from J, with 10 bases in between. The CDR3 has 15 residues. The CDR3, as DNA: TGTGCCAGCAGTTTCCGGGGTATAAGCAATCAGCCCCAGCATTTT. It encodes CASSFRGISNQPQHF.

This clone was detected a few times. The rearrangement joins TRBV12-3 or TRBV12-4 to TRBJ2-6; TRBD2 is a possible D gene (7 bases). The CDR3 totals 15 residues. The V end lost 3 bases, the J end lost 13 bases, and 19 bases lay between the germline ends. The DNA for the CDR3 is TGTGCCAGCAGTTTTCCGGGGAGGGGAGGGGGGGTCCTGACTTTC. Translating gives CASSFPGRGGGVLTF.

The CDR3 sequence: CASSLEVGGEQYF. In DNA, the CDR3 is TGTGCCAGCAGCTTAGAGGTTGGGGGCGAGCAGTACTTC. V is TRBV11-2 and J is TRBJ2-7; D might be TRBD1 or TRBD2, each matching 5 bases. The germline V and J ends were trimmed by 0 bases and 6 bases, with 9 bases remaining between them. This CDR3 region has 13 residues. The germline V gene encodes CDR1 SGHAT and CDR2 FQNNGV. Full variable domain (outside the CDR3, taken from reference TRBV11-2 and TRBJ2-7): EAGVAQSPRYKIIEKRQSVAFWCNPISGHATLYWYQQILGQGPKLLIQFQNNGVVDDSQLPKDRFSAERLKGVDSTLKIQPAKLEDSAVYLCASSLEVGGEQYFGPGTRLTVT.

This clone came up once. V and J are TRBV20-1 and TRBJ1-1; no firm D call. Trimming stripped 3 bases from V and 3 bases from J, with 5 bases between. Germline V gene data show CDR1 as DFQATT and CDR2 as SNEGSKA (reference sequence). CDR3 length: 11 amino acids. DNA for the CDR3: TGCAGTGCTAGCCGGGACACTGAAGCTTTCTTT. It is translated as CSASRDTEAFF.

This clone was counted at least ten times. The gene calls are TRBV7-2 and TRBJ2-5, with D possibly being TRBD2 (7 bases). The CDR3 covers 14 residues. Germline assignment: CDR1 SGHTA and CDR2 FQGNSA. Trimming left V 5 bases short and J 5 bases short, with 15 bases between. The CDR3: CASSPQGGEETQYF. The DNA of the CDR3 is TGTGCCAGCAGCCCACAGGGAGGGGAGGAGACCCAGTACTTC.

The sample holds a few counts of this clone. The chain is built from TRBV27 and TRBJ2-7, with 9 bases identical to TRBD2. J lost 4 bases, V lost 0 bases, and 4 bases had no gene match. CDR3 length: 15 residues. Germline values: CDR1 MNHEY, CDR2 SMNVEV (reference sequence). The CDR3 region has the DNA TGTGCCAGCAGTTTATCTGCTAGCGGGGTTTACGAGCAGTACTTC. This translates into CASSLSASGVYEQYF.

This clone was counted many times. The rearrangement joins TRBV2 to TRBJ2-2; the D gene is possibly TRBD2 (5 bases). CDR1 and CDR2 from the germline V gene are SNHLY and FYNNEI. The CDR3 extends over 13 amino acids. V lost 7 bases and J lost 7, with 13 bases in between. The CDR3 coding sequence is TGTGCCAGCACCGAGGGTGGGGTCGGGGAGCTGTTTTTT. Translating gives CASTEGGVGELFF.

This clone was recorded many times. This chain connects TRBV6-5 to TRBJ2-5; TRBD2 matches 13 bases. J was trimmed by 2 bases and V by 0 bases; bases with no gene match: 0. Germline V lookup: CDR1 MNHEY, CDR2 SVGAGI. The length of the CDR3 is 16 residues. Here the CDR3 reads CASSYSTSGGQETQYF. The CDR3 DNA is TGTGCCAGCAGTTACTCGACTAGCGGGGGGCAAGAGACCCAGTACTTC.

This clone was found many times. This chain uses TRBV12-3 or TRBV12-4 with TRBJ2-3; weak D call: TRBD2 (7 bases). CDR3 size: 16 residues. The V gene lost 6 bases and the J gene lost 2 bases, with 18 bases spanning the gap. The CDR3 DNA reads as TGTGCCAGCAGCCCTCTAGGGGGAGGGACCACAGATACGCAGTATTTT. Translation gives CASSPLGGGTTDTQYF.

The chain joins TRBV12-3 or TRBV12-4 to TRBJ2-1; TRBD2 agrees at 10 bases. V trimming: 8 bases; J trimming: 8 bases; junction bases outside the gene matches: 6. This CDR3 has 13 residues. The CDR3 loop reads CASGTSDGDEQFF. The CDR3, as DNA: TGTGCCAGCGGGACTAGCGATGGAGATGAGCAGTTCTTC.

This clone was counted ten times or more. CDR3 nucleotide sequence: TGTGCCAGCGTAGCGGGCGCGAACACCGGGGAGCTGTTTTTT. Protein product: CASVAGANTGELFF. The chain couples TRBV25-1 to TRBJ2-2; 7 bases map to TRBD2. Germline CDR1 and CDR2: MGHDK and SYGVNS. The V segment lost 8 bases and the J segment 0 bases; nucleotides outside the gene matches: 3. The CDR3 runs 14 residues.

The V and J genes are TRBV28 and TRBJ1-2, with D unclear. Germline lookup yields CDR1 MDHEN and CDR2 SYDVKM. The CDR3 contains 13 residues. V was pared by 5 bases and J by 3 bases, with 10 bases between. The DNA for the CDR3 is TGTGCCAGCAGTGTTCTGACTGACTATGGCTACACCTTC. It yields the protein CASSVLTDYGYTF.

This clone was found a few times. The chain employs TRBV6-1 and TRBJ1-5; 7 nucleotides agree with TRBD1. The CDR3 is 15 residues long. Germline CDR1 reads MNHNS; CDR2 reads SASEGT. V shed 6 bases, J shed 2 bases, and the junction held 7 bases outside the gene matches. The CDR3 loop reads CASSASTGGNQPQHF. The CDR3 DNA is TGTGCCAGCAGCGCCTCCACAGGGGGCAATCAGCCCCAGCATTTT.

This clone was detected only a few times. The chain recombines TRBV28 with TRBJ1-2; the match to TRBD1 covers 7 bases. V trimming: 9 bases; J trimming: 3 bases; junction bases outside the gene matches: 10. The germline V gene has CDR1 MDHEN and CDR2 SYDVKM. The CDR3 sequence is 14 residues long. In nucleotides, the CDR3 is TGTGCCAGTAGGGGGACAGTGAATGACTATGGCTACACCTTC. Amino acid sequence: CASRGTVNDYGYTF.

This chain uses TRBV28 with TRBJ1-5; D is ambiguous. Germline-derived CDR1 and CDR2 are MDHEN and SYDVKM. This CDR3 region has 16 residues. Between the trimmed V and J ends, which lost 3 bases and 1 base, there was a span of 13 bases. The chain's CDR3 is CASSFGKMGSNQPQHF. DNA for the CDR3: TGTGCCAGCAGTTTCGGGAAAATGGGGAGCAATCAGCCCCAGCATTTT.

This chain joins TRBV11-1 and TRBJ2-7; D not certain. CDR1 is SGHAT and CDR2 is FQDESV in the germline V gene (reference sequence). V lost 2 bases, J lost 8 bases, and 13 bases lay in between. The CDR3 totals 13 residues. This chain's CDR3 is CASSLRSTLQQYF. CDR3 DNA: TGTGCCAGCAGCTTAAGGTCGACCCTGCAGCAGTACTTC.

This clone occurred many times. A much more abundant neighbour one base away suggests this may be a read error. Other DNA sequences within the sample encode an identical CDR3. The chain has TRBV5-1 and TRBJ1-4; D perhaps matches TRBD1 (6 bases). CDR3 length: 14 amino acids. The germline gives CDR1 SGHRS, CDR2 YFSETQ. CDR3 in amino acids: CASSVGQSNEKLFF. CDR3 in DNA: TGCGCCAGCAGCGTTGGACAGTCTAACGAAAAACTGTTTTTT.

This chain joins TRBV6-1 and TRBJ2-3; D possibly corresponds to TRBD2 (7 bases). This CDR3 comprises 17 residues. Between the trimmed V and J ends, which lost 1 base and 2 bases, there was a span of 16 bases. Per the germline V gene, CDR1 is MNHNS and CDR2 is SASEGT. The CDR3 sequence is CASSEGTGGGTTDTQYF. Here the CDR3 DNA reads TGTGCCAGCAGTGAAGGGACGGGGGGCGGAACCACAGATACGCAGTATTTT.

The chain couples TRBV4-1 to TRBJ2-7; possibly TRBD2 for D (6 bases). V was trimmed by 4 bases and J by 3 bases, leaving 16 bases between them. Germline V gene sequence: CDR1 MGHRA, CDR2 YSYEKL. The CDR3 runs to 15 residues. CDR3 DNA sequence: TGCGCCAGCAGCCGCGTTCTGGGACTTGACTACGAGCAGTACTTC. Translated: CASSRVLGLDYEQYF.

This clone has ten or more counts. J is TRBJ2-3 and V is TRBV3-2; TRBD2, the table's D call, lacks a check against the DNA. TRBV3-2 is given as a pseudogene. The CDR3 contains 21 residues. CDR3 loop: CASSQVVTSGGSSTSTDTQYF. The CDR3, as DNA: TGTGCCAGCAGCCAAGTAGTGACTAGCGGGGGGTCATCTACTAGCACAGATACGCAGTATTTT.

This clone was found many times. Just one base apart from a much larger clone, this may be a read error. This chain links TRBV20-1 with TRBJ2-7; D unclear. Germline V gene sequence: CDR1 DFQATT, CDR2 SNEGSKA (reference sequence). The CDR3 is 13 residues long. The V and J ends lost 4 bases and 4 bases respectively, with 14 bases between them. The CDR3 DNA sequence: TGCAGTGCTAATACTAACGTAGGGTACGAGCAGTACTTC. Amino acid sequence: CSANTNVGYEQYF.

This chain connects TRBV11-1 to TRBJ2-6, with TRBD2 identical over 14 bases. The CDR3 loop spans 17 amino acids. V gave up 5 bases and J gave up 2 bases; unmatched junction bases: 2. Germline assignment: CDR1 SGHAT and CDR2 FQDESV (reference sequence). Here the CDR3 DNA reads TGTGCCAGCAGCCCGGGACTAGCGGGAGCTGGGGCCAACGTCCTGACTTTC. Translating it yields CASSPGLAGAGANVLTF.

The rearrangement uses TRBV29-1 and TRBJ2-1; 7 nucleotides agree with TRBD1. The V gene end was trimmed by 5 bases and the J gene end by 6 bases; junction bases not matched to a gene: 4. Germline CDR1 reads SQVTM; CDR2 reads ANQGSEA. The CDR3 sequence is 12 residues long. The CDR3 DNA reads as TGCAGCGTTCGAGCAGGGGGCAATGAGCAGTTCTTC. This codes for CSVRAGGNEQFF.